These 2 T cell receptor beta chains share one sample of origin, sequenced in a study of cytomegalovirus exposure and HLA in healthy donors. PCR was performed using 60 Vbeta and 13 Jbeta primers. The table came from immunoSEQ multiplex PCR; TCRdb's copy has only in-frame clones and leaves some out. In the table there are over 90,000 clones, 65% to 75% of which are singletons. Sequenced material: PBMCs. These TCRs come from a female donor in good health and CMV-seropositive.

This chain connects TRBV6-1 to TRBJ2-6, with D perhaps TRBD2 (5 bases). Germline V gene lookup returns CDR1 MNHNS and CDR2 SASEGT. V lost 6 bases and J 1 base, leaving 10 bases between the germline ends. This CDR3 spans 15 amino acids. CDR3 coding DNA: TGTGCCAGCAGCGCTACTAGATCTGGGGCCAACGTCCTGACTTTC. Translation gives CASSATRSGANVLTF.

The genes are TRBV19 and TRBJ1-5; TRBD1 agrees at 8 bases. The V gene's germline CDR1 is LNHDA and CDR2 SQIVND (reference sequence). This CDR3 region has 13 residues. V trimming: 8 bases; J trimming: 7 bases; junction bases outside the gene matches: 7. In DNA, the CDR3 is TGTGCCAGTGGATCGACAGGGGACCAGCCCCAGCATTTT. Its protein is CASGSTGDQPQHF.